This T cell receptor beta chain was sequenced during a study of CD8 T cells in ankylosing spondylitis. Germline V gives CDR1 LNHNV, CDR2 YYDKDF (reference sequence). V lost 2 bases and J lost 3, with 15 bases in between. The CDR3 is 16 amino acids. TCR beta libraries were made by quantitative 5'-RACE with molecular barcodes. MiXCR, applied by TCRdb to the 5' RACE reads, yields one record per CDR3 protein. Among 250,000 to 400,000 distinct CDR3 sequences listed, 11% were seen once. There are many counts of this clonotype. Its cognate antigen is unknown. General observations from the study: Reportedly, disease-linked clones are significantly enriched in ankylosing spondylitis patients' matched synovial fluid. For ankylosing spondylitis blood, a TCR beta motif of roughly 8 highly homologous variants appeared characteristic. Clones linked to the disease showed a CD8+ phenotype. They occurred at relatively low frequencies in peripheral blood.

The chain uses TRBV15 and TRBJ2-3; D perhaps matches TRBD2 (7 bases). The origin of this receptor is a female donor with ankylosing spondylitis or in good health (not recorded which). The sequenced sample was blood, either unsorted or a sorted T cell fraction (not recorded which). As DNA, the CDR3 is TGTGCCACCAGCAGAACAGGGATCGGGAGGACAGATACGCAGTATTTT. Amino acid sequence: CATSRTGIGRTDTQYF.